This entry lists 17 T cell receptor beta chains sequenced from one sample in a study of metastatic and nonmetastatic thyroid tumors. MiXCR was used by TCRdb to re-call the PCR reads. The profile covers under 100,000 clones, with 7.5% to 9% appearing a single time and 8.8% taken by the ten largest. Among the patients, none had received any treatment before thyroid surgery. Source material: blood. Receptor source: a female donor with papillary thyroid cancer or a benign thyroid nodule (not recorded which). Some clones in this sample may be carry-over from other donors' samples.

With respect to this clone: Just one base apart from a much larger clone, this may be a read error. The V gene is TRBV6-1, the J gene TRBJ1-2; D unresolved. The V end was cut by 6 bases, the J end by 5 bases, with 13 bases between. In germline, CDR1 is MNHNS, CDR2 SASEGT. This CDR3 has 13 amino acids. CDR3 protein: CASSLTWQYGYTF. The CDR3 DNA is TGTGCCAGCAGCCTGACCTGGCAGTATGGCTACACCTTC.

This clone was counted once. This sequence joins TRBV7-3 and TRBJ2-1, with D possibly called TRBD1 or TRBD2 (5 bases each). The CDR3 loop spans 13 amino acids. V was trimmed by 5 bases and J by 5 bases, leaving 10 bases between them. Germline CDR1 and CDR2: SGHTA and FQGTGA. The CDR3 sequence: CASSPGPHNEQFF. CDR3 sequence (DNA): TGTGCCAGCAGCCCGGGACCGCACAATGAGCAGTTCTTC.

By sample share, this clone is medium-sized. V gene TRBV6-1 combines with J gene TRBJ2-7; TRBD2 might be the D (6 bases). With 1 base removed from V and 0 bases from J, the gap between germline ends came to 10 bases. The CDR3 sequence is 15 residues long. CDR1 is MNHNS and CDR2 is SASEGT in the germline V gene. The chain's CDR3 is CASSEEAGSSYEQYF. Written as DNA, the CDR3 is TGTGCCAGCAGTGAAGAGGCGGGGTCCTCCTACGAGCAGTACTTC.

The table lists this clone with many counts. The chain employs TRBV7-6 and TRBJ2-6, with D unresolved. Trimming cost V 1 base and J 0 bases, with 4 bases left between them. Germline CDR1 and CDR2: SGHVS and FNYEAQ. CDR3 length: 15 residues. The CDR3 sequence is CASSLEPSGANVLTF. CDR3 coding DNA: TGTGCCAGCAGCTTAGAGCCCTCTGGGGCCAACGTCCTGACTTTC.

This clone was picked up many times. Without the conserved terminal phenylalanine or tryptophan, this CDR3 likely stems from a read error. The CDR3 is CAIRETGQPNSPLHS. Here the CDR3 DNA reads TGTGCCATCCGAGAAACGGGACAGCCTAATTCACCCCTCCACTCT. The V gene is TRBV10-3, the J gene TRBJ1-6; 7 nucleotides match TRBD1. This CDR3 contains 15 residues. Trimming at V came to 8 bases and at J to 6 bases, leaving 10 bases not matched to a gene. Germline V lookup: CDR1 ENHRY, CDR2 SYGVKD.

This clone was observed at least ten times. In DNA, the CDR3 is TGTGCCAGCAGCTTAGCACCTCTAGCGGGGGGGCTCATGAATGAGCAGTTCTTC. Its translation is CASSLAPLAGGLMNEQFF. The V gene is TRBV7-6, the J gene TRBJ2-1; 12 nucleotides agree with TRBD2. CDR1 SGHVS and CDR2 FNYEAQ come from the germline V gene. This CDR3 is built from 18 residues. V lost 0 bases, J lost 7 bases, and 10 bases stayed unmatched.

V usage is TRBV27 and J usage is TRBJ2-3; D perhaps matches TRBD2 (5 bases). Germline V gene data show CDR1 as MNHEY and CDR2 as SMNVEV (reference sequence). The V end was cut by 5 bases, the J end by 0 bases, with 15 bases between. The length of the CDR3 is 16 residues. The CDR3 DNA reads TGTGCCAGCAGTGGGCTGGACTCGATTAGCACAGATACGCAGTATTTT. Its protein is CASSGLDSISTDTQYF.

This clone was observed many times. J is TRBJ1-4 and V is TRBV20-1; the D is unclear. V lost 0 bases and J lost 0, with 14 bases in between. The CDR3 sequence is 17 residues long. Germline-derived CDR1 and CDR2 are DFQATT and SNEGSKA (reference sequence). For the CDR3, the DNA is TGCAGTGCTAGAGATTCTGGCAGCCTTGCAACTAATGAAAAACTGTTTTTT. Translated: CSARDSGSLATNEKLFF.

This clone occurred many times. This chain connects TRBV20-1 to TRBJ1-4; the match to TRBD1 covers 10 bases. The CDR3 is 14 residues long. Germline CDR1 DFQATT, CDR2 SNEGSKA (reference sequence). The V gene end was trimmed by 3 bases and the J gene end by 8 bases; junction bases not matched to a gene: 6. The CDR3 loop is CSARGTGVGEKLFF. The CDR3 DNA sequence: TGCAGTGCTAGGGGGACAGGGGTAGGGGAAAAACTGTTTTTT.

The rearrangement joins TRBV20-1 to TRBJ1-1; D may be TRBD1 (5 bases). The CDR3 totals 17 residues. CDR1 and CDR2 from the germline V gene are DFQATT and SNEGSKA (reference sequence). V was trimmed by 6 bases and J by 0 bases, leaving 23 bases between them. CDR3 region: CSARPMGRAQLNTEAFF. For the CDR3, the DNA is TGCAGTGCGCGCCCAATGGGCAGGGCCCAATTGAACACTGAAGCTTTCTTT.

This clone was counted ten times or more. This chain joins TRBV20-1 and TRBJ1-1; D is perhaps TRBD1 (6 bases). The CDR3 is made up of 15 amino acids. Trimming pared 0 bases from V and 1 base from J, leaving 12 bases between. Germline CDR1 and CDR2: DFQATT and SNEGSKA (reference sequence). In nucleotides, the CDR3 is TGCAGTGCTAGAGATCCCGGCAGGGGGAACACTGAAGCTTTCTTT. As protein: CSARDPGRGNTEAFF.

This clone occurred many times. V and J are TRBV5-1 and TRBJ1-1; D uncertain. CDR3 length equals 12 residues. In germline, CDR1 is SGHRS, CDR2 YFSETQ. V was clipped by 0 bases and J by 4 bases, with 4 bases between them. The DNA of the CDR3 is TGCGCCAGCAGCTTGGGACTCACTGAAGCTTTCTTT. Translation: CASSLGLTEAFF.

This clone came up many times. This chain joins TRBV15 and TRBJ1-4; D is perhaps TRBD1 (5 bases). The germline V and J ends were trimmed by 0 bases and 13 bases, with 12 bases remaining between them. Germline CDR1 LNHNV, CDR2 YYDKDF (reference sequence). The CDR3 totals 13 residues. Written as DNA, the CDR3 is TGTGCCACCAGCAGAGATCCGTTCGGGGGACTGTTTTTT. Translating it yields CATSRDPFGGLFF.

Only a few counts were recorded for this clone. This chain connects TRBV27 to TRBJ2-1; D possibly corresponds to TRBD1 (7 bases). The CDR3 totals 16 residues. Between the trimmed V and J ends, which lost 5 bases and 4 bases, there was a span of 18 bases. The germline V gene encodes CDR1 MNHEY and CDR2 SMNVEV (reference sequence). The CDR3: CASSQGLRGLYNEQFF. In DNA, the CDR3 is TGTGCCAGCAGTCAAGGACTAAGGGGGCTTTACAATGAGCAGTTCTTC.

This clone was counted ten times or more. V and J are TRBV2 and TRBJ1-2; unclear D gene. CDR3 length equals 14 residues. The ends were cut back, 3 bases at V and 2 bases at J, with 10 bases in the middle. Looked up from germline, CDR1 is SNHLY and CDR2 is FYNNEI. The CDR3 region is CASSEHVENYGYTF. CDR3 sequence (DNA): TGTGCCAGCAGTGAGCACGTTGAGAACTATGGCTACACCTTC.

The genes are TRBV11-2 and TRBJ1-2; D call uncertain. The germline V gene encodes CDR1 SGHAT and CDR2 FQNNGV. The CDR3 is 12 residues long. Trimming removed 5 bases from V and 7 bases from J, with 11 bases in between. CDR3 bases: TGTGCCAGCAGCCCCGGGTTCTCTGGCTACACCTTC. This encodes CASSPGFSGYTF.

This clone turned up a few times. The V and J genes are TRBV10-1 and TRBJ1-1; D might be TRBD1 (6 bases). V dropped 3 bases and J dropped 6 bases, with 17 bases sitting between them. Germline CDR1 is WNHNN and CDR2 is SYGVQD (reference sequence). The CDR3 loop spans 15 amino acids. The CDR3 loop is CASSEGTFSFSEAFF. The CDR3 nucleotides read TGCGCCAGCAGTGAAGGGACATTCTCCTTCTCTGAAGCTTTCTTT.